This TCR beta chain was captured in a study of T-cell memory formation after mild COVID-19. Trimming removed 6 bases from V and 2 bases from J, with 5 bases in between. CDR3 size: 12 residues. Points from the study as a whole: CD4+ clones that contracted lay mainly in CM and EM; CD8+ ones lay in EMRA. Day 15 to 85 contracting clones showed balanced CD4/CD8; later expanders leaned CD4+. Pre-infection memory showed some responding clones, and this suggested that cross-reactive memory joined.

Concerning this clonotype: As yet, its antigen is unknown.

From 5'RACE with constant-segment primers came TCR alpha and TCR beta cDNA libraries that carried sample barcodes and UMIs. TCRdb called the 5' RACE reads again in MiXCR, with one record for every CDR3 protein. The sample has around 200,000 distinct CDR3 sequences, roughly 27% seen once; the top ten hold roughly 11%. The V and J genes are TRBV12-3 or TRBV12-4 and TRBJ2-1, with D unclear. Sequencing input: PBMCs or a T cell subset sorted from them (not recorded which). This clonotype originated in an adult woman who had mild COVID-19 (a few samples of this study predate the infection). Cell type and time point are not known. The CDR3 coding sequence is TGTGCCAGCAGCGCTGCCTACAATGAGCAGTTCTTC. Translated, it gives CASSAAYNEQFF.